Presented here are 11 T cell receptor beta chains from one specimen sequenced in a study of cytomegalovirus exposure and HLA in healthy donors. Use of 60 Vbeta and 13 Jbeta primers characterized the PCR. Using immunoSEQ multiplex PCR, the repertoire was profiled, and TCRdb retains in-frame clones only, with some absent. Of 55,000 to 80,000 clones in the sample, 75% are singletons; the top ten hold roughly an eighth. Specimen: PBMCs. These receptors came from a man aged 70 or older in good health and CMV-seronegative.

The chain employs TRBV2 and TRBJ2-7; 7 bases align to TRBD1. Losses at the gene ends were 4 bases for V and 5 bases for J; bases not matched to a gene: 5. This CDR3 comprises 13 residues. The germline CDR1 and CDR2 sequences are SNHLY and FYNNEI. The CDR3 here is CASSGQGPDEQYF. In DNA form, the CDR3 reads TGTGCCAGCAGTGGACAGGGTCCGGACGAGCAGTACTTC.

This clone was picked up a small number of times. The chain recombines TRBV5-1 with TRBJ2-3; TRBD2 might be the D (6 bases). The V and J ends lost 3 bases and 4 bases respectively, with 15 bases between them. CDR1 SGHRS and CDR2 YFSETQ come from the germline V gene. This CDR3 has 15 amino acids. The DNA of the CDR3 is TGCGCCAGCAGCTCAGACCCGAGGAGGGCAGATACGCAGTATTTT. It encodes CASSSDPRRADTQYF.

V and J are TRBV16 and TRBJ1-2, with 8 bases matching TRBD1. Germline V CDR1 and CDR2: KGHSY, FQNENV. V gave up 4 bases and J gave up 8 bases; unmatched junction bases: 9. CDR3 size: 14 residues. CDR3 residues: CASSPGQGRRGYTF. The DNA of the CDR3 is TGTGCCAGCAGCCCAGGACAGGGAAGAAGAGGCTACACCTTC. The whole variable domain, remainder taken from reference TRBV16 and TRBJ1-2, is GEEVAQTPKHLVRGEGQKAKLYCAPIKGHSYVFWYQQVLKNEFKFLISFQNENVFDETGMPKERFSAKCLPNSPCSLEIQATKLEDSAVYFCASSPGQGRRGYTFGSGTRLTVV.

The chain carries TRBV10-1 and TRBJ2-3, with TRBD2 matching over 12 bases. The CDR3 loop spans 15 amino acids. The germline V gene has CDR1 WNHNN and CDR2 SYGVQD (reference sequence). V shed 3 bases, J shed 3 bases, and the junction held 1 base outside the gene matches. The CDR3 spells CASSDLAGGTDTQYF. The CDR3 DNA reads TGCGCCAGCAGTGATCTAGCGGGAGGGACAGATACGCAGTATTTT.

The rearrangement uses TRBV7-2 and TRBJ2-5; TRBD1 matches 8 bases. Germline CDR1 is SGHTA and CDR2 is FQGNSA. This CDR3 region has 15 residues. V shed 1 base and J 2 bases; nucleotides not matched to a gene: 3. CDR3 DNA: TGTGCCAGCAGCTTAGTCAGACAGGGGCAAGAGACCCAGTACTTC. Protein sequence: CASSLVRQGQETQYF.

V usage is TRBV11-2 and J usage is TRBJ2-5, with D possibly TRBD2 on 6 matching bases. V was clipped by 4 bases and J by 1 base, with 16 bases between them. Germline V gene lookup returns CDR1 SGHAT and CDR2 FQNNGV. CDR3 length equals 16 residues. DNA for the CDR3: TGTGCCAGCAGCTCAGCGGGTAGCGGAGTCCAAGAGACCCAGTACTTC. Translating it yields CASSSAGSGVQETQYF.

The chain uses TRBV28 and TRBJ2-7, with TRBD1 matching over 7 bases. Germline V CDR1 and CDR2: MDHEN, SYDVKM. The CDR3 length is 12 residues. Unmatched junction bases numbered 7, after V lost 4 bases and J lost 10 bases. CDR3 coding DNA: TGTGCCAGCAGTTCGGGACAGCCCGGTCAGTACTTC. It yields the protein CASSSGQPGQYF.

The chain recombines TRBV7-2 with TRBJ1-1, with TRBD1 matching over 9 bases. After removal of 4 bases from V and 5 bases from J, the junction contained 11 bases not matched to a gene. Germline lookup yields CDR1 SGHTA and CDR2 FQGNSA. There are 16 residues in the CDR3. This chain's CDR3 is CASSSSGTGRGTEAFF. CDR3 sequence (DNA): TGTGCCAGCAGCTCCTCGGGGACAGGGAGGGGAACTGAAGCTTTCTTT.

This chain joins TRBV11-2 and TRBJ2-1; 7 nucleotides line up with TRBD2. Germline-derived CDR1 and CDR2 are SGHAT and FQNNGV. The V segment lost 7 bases and the J segment 13 bases; nucleotides outside the gene matches: 13. CDR3 size: 13 residues. This chain's CDR3 is CASTVVGSGVQFF. CDR3 nucleotide sequence: TGTGCCAGCACCGTCGTCGGGAGCGGGGTACAGTTCTTC.

This CDR3 is CASSITGGAWEKLFF. CDR3 DNA sequence: TGTGCCAGTAGTATAACAGGGGGCGCCTGGGAAAAACTGTTTTTT. This chain links TRBV19 with TRBJ1-4, with 9 bases aligning to TRBD1. V lost 2 bases and J lost 8; bases outside the gene matches: 6. Germline CDR1 LNHDA, CDR2 SQIVND (reference sequence). The CDR3 consists of 15 residues.

The CDR3 DNA is TGTGCCAGCAGTTTTACCCTAGCGGGAGCGGATGAGCAGTTCTTC. As protein: CASSFTLAGADEQFF. J is TRBJ2-1 and V is TRBV25-1; 10 positions match TRBD2. The CDR3 runs 15 residues. Looked up from germline, CDR1 is MGHDK and CDR2 is SYGVNS. With 5 bases clipped from V and 8 bases from J, the junction kept 9 bases outside the gene matches.